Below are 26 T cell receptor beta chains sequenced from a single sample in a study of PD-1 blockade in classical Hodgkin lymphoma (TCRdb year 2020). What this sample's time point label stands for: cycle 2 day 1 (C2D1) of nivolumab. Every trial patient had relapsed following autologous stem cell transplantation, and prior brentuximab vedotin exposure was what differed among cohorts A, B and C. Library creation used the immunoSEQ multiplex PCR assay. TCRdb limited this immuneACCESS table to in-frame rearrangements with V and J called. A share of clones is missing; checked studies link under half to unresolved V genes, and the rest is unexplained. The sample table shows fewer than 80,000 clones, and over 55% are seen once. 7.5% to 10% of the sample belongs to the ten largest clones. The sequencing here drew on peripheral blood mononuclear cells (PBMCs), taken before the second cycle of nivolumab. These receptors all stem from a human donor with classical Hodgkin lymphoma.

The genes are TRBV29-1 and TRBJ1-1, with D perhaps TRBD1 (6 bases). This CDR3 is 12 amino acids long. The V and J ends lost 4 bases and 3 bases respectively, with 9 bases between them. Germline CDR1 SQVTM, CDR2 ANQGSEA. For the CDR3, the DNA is TGCAGCGTTGGAGGGGGACACACTGAAGCTTTCTTT. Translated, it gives CSVGGGHTEAFF.

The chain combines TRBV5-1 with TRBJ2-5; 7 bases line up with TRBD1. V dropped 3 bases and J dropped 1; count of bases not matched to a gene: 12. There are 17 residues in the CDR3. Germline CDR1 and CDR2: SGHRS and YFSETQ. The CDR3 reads CASSSYSGQSPQETQYF. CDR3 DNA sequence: TGCGCCAGCAGCTCTTATTCGGGACAGAGCCCCCAAGAGACCCAGTACTTC.

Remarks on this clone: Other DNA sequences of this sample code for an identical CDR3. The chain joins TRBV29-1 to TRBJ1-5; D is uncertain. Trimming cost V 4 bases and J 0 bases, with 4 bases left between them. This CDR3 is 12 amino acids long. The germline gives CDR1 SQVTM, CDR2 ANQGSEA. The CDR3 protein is CSVAGSNQPQHF. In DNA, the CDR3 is TGCAGCGTTGCGGGTAGCAATCAGCCCCAGCATTTT.

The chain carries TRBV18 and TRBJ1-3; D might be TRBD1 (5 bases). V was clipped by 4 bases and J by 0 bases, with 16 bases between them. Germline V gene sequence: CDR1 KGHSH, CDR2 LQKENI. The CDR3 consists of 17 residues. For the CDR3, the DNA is TGTGCCAGCTCACTGCCCCGAGACAGCCTCTCTGGAAACACCATATATTTT. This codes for CASSLPRDSLSGNTIYF.

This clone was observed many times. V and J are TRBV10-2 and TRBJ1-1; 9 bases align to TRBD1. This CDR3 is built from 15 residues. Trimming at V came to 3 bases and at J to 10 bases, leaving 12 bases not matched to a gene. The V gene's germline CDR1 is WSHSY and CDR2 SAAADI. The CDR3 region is CASSESGGQGLGAFF. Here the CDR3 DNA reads TGCGCCAGCAGTGAAAGTGGGGGACAGGGCTTGGGAGCTTTCTTT.

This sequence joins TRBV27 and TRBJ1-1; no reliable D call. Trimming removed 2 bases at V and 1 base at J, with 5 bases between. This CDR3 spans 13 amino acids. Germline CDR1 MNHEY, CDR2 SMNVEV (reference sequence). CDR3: CASSLTWNTEAFF. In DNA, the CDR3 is TGTGCCAGCAGTTTAACATGGAACACTGAAGCTTTCTTT.

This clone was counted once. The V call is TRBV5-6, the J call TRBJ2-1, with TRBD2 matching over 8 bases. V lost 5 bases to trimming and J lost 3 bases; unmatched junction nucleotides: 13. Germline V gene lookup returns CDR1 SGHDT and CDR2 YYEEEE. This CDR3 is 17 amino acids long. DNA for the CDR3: TGTGCCAGCAGTACTAGCGGCCCTGTTTCCCTCTACAATGAGCAGTTCTTC. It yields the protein CASSTSGPVSLYNEQFF.

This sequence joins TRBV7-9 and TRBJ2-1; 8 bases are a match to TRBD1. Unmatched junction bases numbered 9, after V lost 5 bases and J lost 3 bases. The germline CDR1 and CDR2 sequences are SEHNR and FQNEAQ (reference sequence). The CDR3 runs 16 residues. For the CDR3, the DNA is TGTGCCAGCAGCCGGATCCAGGGGGCCCTCTACAATGAGCAGTTCTTC. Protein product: CASSRIQGALYNEQFF. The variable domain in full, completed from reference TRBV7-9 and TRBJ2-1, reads DTGVSQNPRHKITKRGQNVTFRCDPISEHNRLYWYRQTLGQGPEFLTYFQNEAQLEKSRLLSDRFSAERPKGSFSTLEIQRTEQGDSAMYLCASSRIQGALYNEQFFGPGTRLTVL.

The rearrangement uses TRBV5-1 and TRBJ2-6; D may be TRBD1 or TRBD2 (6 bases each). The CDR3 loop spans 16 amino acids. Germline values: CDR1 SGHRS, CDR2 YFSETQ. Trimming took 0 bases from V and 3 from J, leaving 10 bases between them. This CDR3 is CASSLDGGLGANVLTF. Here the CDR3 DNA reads TGCGCCAGCAGCTTGGATGGGGGGCTTGGGGCCAACGTCCTGACTTTC. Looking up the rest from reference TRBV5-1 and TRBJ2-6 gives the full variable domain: KAGVTQTPRYLIKTRGQQVTLSCSPISGHRSVSWYQQTPGQGLQFLFEYFSETQRNKGNFPGRFSGRQFSNSRSEMNVSTLELGDSALYLCASSLDGGLGANVLTFGAGSRLTVL.

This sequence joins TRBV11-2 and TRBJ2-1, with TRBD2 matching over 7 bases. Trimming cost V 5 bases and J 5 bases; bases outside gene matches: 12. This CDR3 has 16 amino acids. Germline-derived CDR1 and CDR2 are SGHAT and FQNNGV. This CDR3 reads CASSPIGLVGDNEQFF. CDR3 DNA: TGTGCCAGCAGCCCCATCGGACTAGTGGGGGACAATGAGCAGTTCTTC.

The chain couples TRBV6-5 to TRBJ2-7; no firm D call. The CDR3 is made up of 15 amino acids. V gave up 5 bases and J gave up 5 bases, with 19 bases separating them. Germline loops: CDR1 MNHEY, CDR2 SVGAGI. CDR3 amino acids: CASSITGPAVNEQYF. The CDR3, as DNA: TGTGCCAGCAGTATAACCGGGCCCGCGGTCAACGAGCAGTACTTC.

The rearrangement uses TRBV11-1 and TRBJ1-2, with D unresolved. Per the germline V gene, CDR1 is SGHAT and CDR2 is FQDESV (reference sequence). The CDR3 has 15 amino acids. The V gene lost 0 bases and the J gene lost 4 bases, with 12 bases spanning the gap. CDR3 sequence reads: CASSLAPGYLYGYTF. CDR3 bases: TGTGCCAGCAGCTTAGCCCCGGGTTACCTCTATGGCTACACCTTC. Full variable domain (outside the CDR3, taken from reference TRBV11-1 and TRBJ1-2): EAEVAQSPRYKITEKSQAVAFWCDPISGHATLYWYRQILGQGPELLVQFQDESVVDDSQLPKDRFSAERLKGVDSTLKIQPAELGDSAMYLCASSLAPGYLYGYTFGSGTRLTVV.

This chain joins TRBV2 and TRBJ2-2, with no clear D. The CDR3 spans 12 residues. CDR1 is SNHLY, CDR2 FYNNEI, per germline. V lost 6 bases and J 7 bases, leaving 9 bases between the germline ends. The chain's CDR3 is CASSEHRGELFF. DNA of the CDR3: TGTGCCAGCAGCGAACACCGCGGGGAGCTGTTTTTT.

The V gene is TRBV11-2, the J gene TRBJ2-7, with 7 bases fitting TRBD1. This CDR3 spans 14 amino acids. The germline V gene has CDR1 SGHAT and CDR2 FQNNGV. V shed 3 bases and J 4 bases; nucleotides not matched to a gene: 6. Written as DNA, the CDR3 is TGTGCCAGCAGCTTCACGACAGGGCAGTACGAGCAGTACTTC. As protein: CASSFTTGQYEQYF.

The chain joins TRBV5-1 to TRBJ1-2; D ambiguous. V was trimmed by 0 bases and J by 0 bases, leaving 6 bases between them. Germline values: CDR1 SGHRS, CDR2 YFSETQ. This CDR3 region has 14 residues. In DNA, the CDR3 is TGCGCCAGCAGCTTGGGAGCCGCTAACTATGGCTACACCTTC. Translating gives CASSLGAANYGYTF.

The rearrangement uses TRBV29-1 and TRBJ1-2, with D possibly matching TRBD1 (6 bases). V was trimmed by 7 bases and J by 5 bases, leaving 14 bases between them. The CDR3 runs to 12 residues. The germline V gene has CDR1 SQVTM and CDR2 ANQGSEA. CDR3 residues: CSAGQPQYGYTF. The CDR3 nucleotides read TGCAGCGCCGGACAGCCTCAATATGGCTACACCTTC.

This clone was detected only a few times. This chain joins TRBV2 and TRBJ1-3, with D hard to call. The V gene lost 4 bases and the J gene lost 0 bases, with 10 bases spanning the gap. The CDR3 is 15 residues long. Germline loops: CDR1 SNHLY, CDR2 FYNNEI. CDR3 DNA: TGTGCCAGCAGTGCTCTCCTCTACTCTGGAAACACCATATATTTT. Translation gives CASSALLYSGNTIYF.

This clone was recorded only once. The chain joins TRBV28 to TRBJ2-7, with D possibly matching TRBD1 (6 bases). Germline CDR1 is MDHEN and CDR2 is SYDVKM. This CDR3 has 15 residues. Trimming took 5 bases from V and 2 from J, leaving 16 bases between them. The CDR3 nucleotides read TGTGCCAGCAGTCCCCTGGGCAGGGGTCCCTACGAGCAGTACTTC. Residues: CASSPLGRGPYEQYF.

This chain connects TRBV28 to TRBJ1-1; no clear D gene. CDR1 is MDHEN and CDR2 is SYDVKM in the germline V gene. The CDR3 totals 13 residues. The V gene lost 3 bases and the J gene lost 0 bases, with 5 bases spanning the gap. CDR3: CASSLAVNTEAFF. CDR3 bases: TGTGCCAGCAGTTTGGCGGTGAACACTGAAGCTTTCTTT.

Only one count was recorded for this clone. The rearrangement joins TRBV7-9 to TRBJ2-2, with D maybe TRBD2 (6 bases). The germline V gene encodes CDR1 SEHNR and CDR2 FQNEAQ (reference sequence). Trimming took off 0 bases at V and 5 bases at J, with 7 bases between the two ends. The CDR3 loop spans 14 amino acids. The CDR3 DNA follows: TGTGCCAGCAGCTTAGCCGGAGGGACCGGGGAGCTGTTTTTT. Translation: CASSLAGGTGELFF.

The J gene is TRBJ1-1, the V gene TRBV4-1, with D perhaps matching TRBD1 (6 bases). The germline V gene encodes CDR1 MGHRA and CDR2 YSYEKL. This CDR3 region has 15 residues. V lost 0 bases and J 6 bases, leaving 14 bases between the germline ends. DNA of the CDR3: TGCGCCAGCAGCCAAGATTTTTCGGGGGGCTCTGAAGCTTTCTTT. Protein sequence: CASSQDFSGGSEAFF.

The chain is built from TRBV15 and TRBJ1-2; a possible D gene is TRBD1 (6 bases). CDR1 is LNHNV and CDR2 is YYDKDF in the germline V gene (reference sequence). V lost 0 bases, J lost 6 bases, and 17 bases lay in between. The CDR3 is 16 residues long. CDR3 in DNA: TGTGCCACCAGCAGAGATCAGGTGGGGGCGGGTAATGGCTACACCTTC. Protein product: CATSRDQVGAGNGYTF. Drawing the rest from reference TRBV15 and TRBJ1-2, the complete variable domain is DAMVIQNPRYQVTQFGKPVTLSCSQTLNHNVMYWYQQKSSQAPKLLFHYYDKDFNNEADTPDNFQSRRPNTSFCFLDIRSPGLGDTAMYLCATSRDQVGAGNGYTFGSGTRLTVV.

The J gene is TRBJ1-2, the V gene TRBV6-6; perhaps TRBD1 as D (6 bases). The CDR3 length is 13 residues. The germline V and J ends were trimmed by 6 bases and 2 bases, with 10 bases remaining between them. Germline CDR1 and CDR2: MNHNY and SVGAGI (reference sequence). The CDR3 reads CASRSTGNYGYTF. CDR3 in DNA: TGTGCCAGCAGATCAACAGGGAACTATGGCTACACCTTC.

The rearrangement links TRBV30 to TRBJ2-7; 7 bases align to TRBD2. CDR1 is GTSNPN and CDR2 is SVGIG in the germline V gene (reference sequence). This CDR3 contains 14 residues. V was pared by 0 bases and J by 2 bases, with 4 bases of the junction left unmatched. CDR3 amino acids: CAWSVRGGTYEQYF. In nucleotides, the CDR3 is TGTGCCTGGAGTGTACGCGGGGGTACCTACGAGCAGTACTTC.

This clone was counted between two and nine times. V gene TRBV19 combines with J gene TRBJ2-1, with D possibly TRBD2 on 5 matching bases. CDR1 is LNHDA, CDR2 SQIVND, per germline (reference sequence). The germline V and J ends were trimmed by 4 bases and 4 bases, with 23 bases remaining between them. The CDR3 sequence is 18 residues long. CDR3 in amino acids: CASSTPRAARMIYNEQFF. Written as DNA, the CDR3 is TGTGCCAGTAGTACCCCTAGAGCGGCTCGGATGATTTACAATGAGCAGTTCTTC. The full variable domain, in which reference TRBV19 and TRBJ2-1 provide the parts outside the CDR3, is DGGITQSPKYLFRKEGQNVTLSCEQNLNHDAMYWYRQDPGQGLRLIYYSQIVNDFQKGDIAEGYSVSREKKESFPLTVTSAQKNPTAFYLCASSTPRAARMIYNEQFFGPGTRLTVL.

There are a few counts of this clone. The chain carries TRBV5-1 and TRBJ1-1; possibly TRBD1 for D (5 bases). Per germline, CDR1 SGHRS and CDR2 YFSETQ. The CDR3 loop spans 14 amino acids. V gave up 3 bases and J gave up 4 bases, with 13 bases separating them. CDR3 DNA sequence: TGCGCCAGCAGCTCGCAGGGTGTGAGCACTGAAGCTTTCTTT. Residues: CASSSQGVSTEAFF.